The T cell receptor (beta chain) under discussion was sequenced for a study of T cell responses to AZD1222 COVID-19 vaccine. General study results and limits: Breadth and depth of Spike-specific TCRs rose after two AZD1222 doses.

Germline lookup yields CDR1 MNHEY and CDR2 SVGAGI. Trimming removed 5 bases from V and 6 bases from J, with 16 bases in between. This CDR3 has 15 amino acids. Note on this clone: Its antigen is not known.

Method: immunoSEQ multiplex PCR; TCRdb's copy keeps in-frame clones and lacks some. The sample lists around 150,000 clones; roughly 80% were seen once. Specimen: peripheral blood, collected on day 0 of AZD1222 vaccination. The chain employs TRBV6-5 and TRBJ2-2, with D perhaps matching TRBD1 (5 bases). The clonotype originates from an adult in good health. The CDR3: CASSPRTYRAGELFF. In DNA form, the CDR3 reads TGTGCCAGCAGTCCCCGGACATACCGCGCCGGGGAGCTGTTTTTT.